The 6 T cell receptor beta chains below were found in one sample sequenced in a study of Graves' ophthalmopathy and Graves' hyperthyroidism. Scientists amplified the TCR beta CDR3 regions from RNA transcripts. HTBI primers were employed in first-round RT-PCR, then a second-round multiplex PCR followed. TCRdb used MiXCR to reprocess the multiplex PCR reads, holding one entry per CDR3 protein. The sample consists of 650,000 to 900,000 distinct CDR3 sequences, around 40% of them appearing once. Sequenced material: peripheral blood. The receptors were sampled from an adult man with Graves' ophthalmopathy.

This rearrangement joins TRBV2 to TRBJ2-7; D might be TRBD1 or TRBD2, each matching 5 bases. CDR1 is SNHLY and CDR2 is FYNNEI in the germline V gene. V dropped 8 bases and J dropped 3 bases, with 20 bases sitting between them. This CDR3 spans 15 amino acids. CDR3 coding DNA: TGTGCCAGCGTTGAAGGTCGGGACGGGCTCTACGAGCAGTACTTC. This translates into CASVEGRDGLYEQYF.

The CDR3 region is CASSLVTTGQQQETQYF. The CDR3 DNA sequence: TGTGCCAGCAGCTTAGTTACGACAGGGCAACAACAAGAGACCCAGTACTTC. The chain has TRBV11-2 and TRBJ2-5; 7 nucleotides match TRBD1. Per the germline V gene, CDR1 is SGHAT and CDR2 is FQNNGV. The CDR3 has 17 amino acids. Losses at the gene ends were 1 base for V and 2 bases for J; bases not matched to a gene: 10.

This clonotype has a single count. A read error may be the cause here, since a much bigger clone is one base away. V and J are TRBV7-9 and TRBJ1-5; no definite D call. V dropped 6 bases and J dropped 7 bases, with 10 bases sitting between them. The CDR3 covers 12 residues. In germline, CDR1 is SEHNR, CDR2 FQNEAQ (reference sequence). CDR3 sequence (DNA): TGTGCCAGCAGACCAGTAGAGCAGCCCCAGCATTTT. It yields the protein CASRPVEQPQHF.

The chain joins TRBV7-8 to TRBJ1-4; D unclear. Trimming took 5 bases from V and 6 from J, leaving 13 bases between them. Germline lookup yields CDR1 SGHVS and CDR2 FQNEAQ. The CDR3 length is 14 residues. CDR3 loop: CASSTTLEDEKLFF. CDR3 DNA: TGTGCCAGCAGCACAACCCTGGAGGATGAAAAACTGTTTTTT.

Concerning this clonotype itself: One junction end disagrees with the germline gene, perhaps due to a read error. The chain recombines TRBV5-1 with TRBJ2-6; TRBD2 matches 8 bases. The CDR3 consists of 18 residues. Germline CDR1 is SGHRS and CDR2 is YFSETQ. In nucleotides, the CDR3 is TGTGCCAGCAGCTTAAAGTGGAGCGGGAGTACCGGGGCCAGCGTCCTGACTTTC. This translates into CASSLKWSGSTGASVLTF.

This clonotype showed up just a few times. J is TRBJ2-5 and V is TRBV29-1; 10 nucleotides align to TRBD1. This CDR3 spans 17 amino acids. V gave up 3 bases and J gave up 2 bases; unmatched junction bases: 12. CDR1 and CDR2 from the germline V gene are SQVTM and ANQGSEA. Written as DNA, the CDR3 is TGCAGCGTTGATTCTTTAGGACAGGGGGGATTTCAAGAGACCCAGTACTTC. It encodes CSVDSLGQGGFQETQYF.